These T cell receptor beta chains were read from a single sample in a study of blood T cell repertoires in COVID-19. Profiled with immunoSEQ multiplex PCR; TCRdb holds only in-frame clones, not every one. Among tens of thousands of clones listed, about 86% were seen once. Sequencing was performed on peripheral blood. These receptors originate from a man aged 40-55 years with acute or convalescent COVID-19. CDR3s include the opening cysteine and the closing phenylalanine or tryptophan. The order of the fields is J gene, V gene, D gene, clone size, CDR3 protein, CDR3 DNA. D genes are given only for firm matches. Only part of the rows carry a size: once, few, many, or a class if the clone is expanded.

TRBJ1-1 TRBV18 TRBD1 - CASSPPGQGTEAFF TGTGCCAGCTCACCCCCGGGACAGGGGACTGAAGCTTTCTTT
TRBJ1-2 TRBV6-1 - - CASSEGSGYTF TGTGCCAGCAGTGAAGGGAGTGGCTACACCTTC
TRBJ1-4 TRBV28 - - CASSFWGEHEKLFF TGTGCCAGCAGTTTTTGGGGAGAACATGAAAAACTGTTTTTT
TRBJ2-1 TRBV3-1/TRBV3-2 TRBD1 - CASSQVDRAIYNEQFF TGTGCCAGCAGCCAAGTGGACAGGGCGATCTACAATGAGCAGTTCTTC
TRBJ1-2 TRBV19 - - CASSIGRGYYGYTF TGTGCCAGTAGTATAGGCCGGGGGTACTATGGCTACACCTTC
TRBJ1-4 TRBV15 - - CATSSVQGNELFF TGTGCCACCAGCAGTGTTCAGGGGAATGAACTGTTTTTT
TRBJ1-1 TRBV6-2/TRBV6-3 TRBD1 - CASSDRGQPMNTEAFF TGTGCCAGCAGCGACAGGGGCCAGCCGATGAACACTGAAGCTTTCTTT
TRBJ1-2 TRBV29-1 TRBD1 - CSADRGYGYTF TGCAGCGCGGACAGGGGCTATGGCTACACCTTC
TRBJ1-3 TRBV30 - - CAWSSSGLSGNTIYF TGTGCCTGGAGTAGTTCAGGGCTCTCTGGAAACACCATATATTTT
TRBJ1-5 TRBV11-2 - - CASSLVWGEPQHF TGTGCCAGCAGCTTAGTCTGGGGGGAGCCCCAGCATTTT
TRBJ1-1 TRBV5-4 TRBD1 - CASSWDLTGETEAFF TGTGCCAGCAGCTGGGACCTTACAGGGGAAACTGAAGCTTTCTTT
TRBJ1-6 TRBV5-6 TRBD1 - CASSFQGDQSPLHF TGTGCCAGCAGCTTCCAGGGGGATCAGTCACCCCTCCACTTT
TRBJ2-3 TRBV20-1 - - CSAASDTQYF TGCAGTGCAGCGTCAGATACGCAGTATTTT
TRBJ2-3 TRBV18 TRBD2 once CASSHTSGGPDTQYF TGTGCCAGCTCCCACACTAGCGGGGGGCCAGATACGCAGTATTTT
TRBJ1-5 TRBV3-1/TRBV3-2 - - CASSQGDDQPQHF TGTGCCAGCAGCCAAGGCGATGATCAGCCCCAGCATTTT
TRBJ1-4 TRBV3-1/TRBV3-2 TRBD1 - CASSQRTGGTNEKLFF TGTGCCAGCAGCCAAAGGACAGGGGGGACTAATGAAAAACTGTTTTTT